Judged by abundance, the clone carrying this T cell receptor (beta chain) is medium-sized. No antigen is known for it. This beta chain is an unintended read in a library built for alpha chains; its size means little. Documented time point: sample taken at primary tumor resection. These data are taken from a study of spatial heterogeneity in lung cancer. Study outcomes and limitations: Tumors with more nonsynonymous mutations had more expanded intratumoral alpha and beta TCRs.

TCRdb re-called the 5' RACE reads with MiXCR, one entry per CDR3 protein. This table has about 3,500 distinct CDR3 sequences, approximately 4.6% appearing once. Between the trimmed V and J ends, which lost 0 bases and 1 base, there was a span of 6 bases. The CDR3 is 15 residues long. The sequenced sample was lung tumor tissue, obtained at surgery. The chain recombines TRBV12-3 or TRBV12-4 with TRBJ2-2; no clear D. The TCR sequence derives from a female donor with early-stage non-small cell lung cancer. CDR3 sequence (DNA): TGTGCCAGCAGTTTAGCAGCCCGGAACACCGGGGAGCTGTTTTTT. As protein: CASSLAARNTGELFF.